The clone carrying this T cell receptor beta chain was detected only once. These data come from a study of Ad26.COV2.S vaccination and SARS-CoV-2 variants. TCRdb keeps only in-frame clones here, not all; method: immunoSEQ multiplex PCR. In the table there are 500,000 or so clones, around 88% of which are singletons. Treatment meaning: over 15 received Ad26.COV2.S at low or high dose, single or two shots; roughly five received placebo; per-sample allocation not given. Following the first vaccine or placebo injection, samples were taken on day 63. Trimming removed 8 bases at V and 1 base at J, with 11 bases between. The CDR3 totals 13 residues. The germline V gene has CDR1 MNHNY and CDR2 SVGAGI (reference sequence).

This sequence was found in a person aged 18 to 65 who received the Ad26.COV2.S COVID-19 vaccine or a placebo. The V call is TRBV6-6, the J call TRBJ1-1; D remains unclear. The sample was peripheral blood, taken in a trial of Ad26.COV2.S vaccine versus placebo. As DNA, the CDR3 is TGTGCCAGCTCGCTTGATTGGAACACTGAAGCTTTCTTT. Its protein is CASSLDWNTEAFF.